This T cell receptor (beta chain) was captured by sequencing in a study of control samples from healthy donors and cancer patients. Trimming took off 7 bases at V and 4 bases at J, with 14 bases between the two ends. The V gene's germline CDR1 is MDHEN and CDR2 SYDVKM. This CDR3 comprises 13 residues. Sequencing used immunoSEQ multiplex PCR; TCRdb keeps in-frame clones, though not all of them. The sample lists 150,000 to 200,000 clones, 85% to 90% occurring once. The receptor's source is a young woman in good health. Sequenced: blood. V is TRBV28 and J is TRBJ2-7; TRBD2 might be the D (6 bases). The CDR3 region is CASKSPGRYEQYF. CDR3 DNA sequence: TGTGCCAGCAAATCGCCAGGGAGGTACGAGCAGTACTTC.